The present T cell receptor beta chain was sequenced within a study of cytomegalovirus exposure and HLA in healthy donors. Study observations and caveats: Common viral pathogens were later found to be apparently linked to several of the most significant clusters. A later analysis associated 15,000 or so TCR beta sequences with HLA alleles at a 0.05 false discovery rate.

Trimming pared 6 bases from V and 8 bases from J, leaving 11 bases between. Per the germline V gene, CDR1 is MNHEY and CDR2 is SMNVEV (reference sequence). This CDR3 contains 13 residues. Researchers ran the PCR with 60 Vbeta and 13 Jbeta primers. Sequencing was performed with immunoSEQ multiplex PCR; in TCRdb, only in-frame clones are kept and a portion is missing. This repertoire shows 150,000 to 200,000 clones, 70% to 80% found once; its top ten account for 1.4% to 1.5%. Notes on this clone: The target antigen is unknown.

Sample: PBMCs. This TCR derives from a woman under 40 in good health and CMV-seropositive. This rearrangement joins TRBV27 to TRBJ2-6; D unresolved. CDR3 residues: CASSPARSNVLTF. DNA of the CDR3: TGTGCCAGCAGCCCCGCTCGGTCCAACGTCCTGACTTTC.